A single sample is the source of the 23 T cell receptor beta chains below, sequenced in a study of T cells in localized non-small cell lung cancer. Sequencing used immunoSEQ multiplex PCR; TCRdb keeps in-frame clones, though not all of them. This sample has some 39,000 clones, with 86% found just once. The specimen was peripheral blood mononuclear cells, collected before any cancer treatment. Source of these receptors: a male donor older than 55 with stage II lung adenocarcinoma.

J is TRBJ2-2 and V is TRBV5-1; D might be TRBD1 or TRBD2, each matching 5 bases. Per germline, CDR1 SGHRS and CDR2 YFSETQ. Trimming shortened V by 2 bases and J by 6 bases, and 17 bases separated the two germline ends. The CDR3 is 16 amino acids. CDR3 amino acids: CASSFSGTTLSGELFF. In nucleotides, the CDR3 is TGCGCCAGCAGCTTCTCCGGGACCACCCTATCCGGGGAGCTGTTTTTT.

The chain is built from TRBV15 and TRBJ2-7, with 14 bases lining up with TRBD2. V shed 5 bases, J shed 4 bases, and the junction held 4 bases outside the gene matches. Germline values: CDR1 LNHNV, CDR2 YYDKDF (reference sequence). The length of the CDR3 is 15 residues. CDR3 DNA sequence: TGTGCCACCAGCCCTCGGACTAGCGGGAGGTACGAGCAGTACTTC. It yields the protein CATSPRTSGRYEQYF.

The chain links TRBV5-4 to TRBJ2-1; D remains ambiguous. V was cut by 0 bases and J by 7 bases, with 5 bases left in between. The CDR3 extends over 12 amino acids. CDR1 and CDR2 (germline): SGHNT, YYREEE (reference sequence). The CDR3 sequence: CASSLGRNEQFF. CDR3 DNA sequence: TGTGCCAGCAGCTTGGGAAGGAATGAGCAGTTCTTC.

CDR3 residues: CSVTTGPETQYF. In DNA, the CDR3 is TGCAGCGTTACGACAGGGCCAGAGACCCAGTACTTC. This rearrangement joins TRBV29-1 to TRBJ2-5, with TRBD1 matching over 7 bases. The CDR3 has 12 amino acids. V shed 5 bases, J shed 4 bases, and the junction held 4 bases outside the gene matches. In germline, CDR1 is SQVTM, CDR2 ANQGSEA.

This clone was observed a few times. CDR3 sequence (DNA): TGTGCCAGCAGCGCCGGGACTTCCTCCTACGAGCAGTACTTC. It codes for CASSAGTSSYEQYF. This chain links TRBV7-9 with TRBJ2-7; D is perhaps TRBD2 (6 bases). V was pared by 5 bases and J by 0 bases, with 11 bases between. The germline gives CDR1 SEHNR, CDR2 FQNEAQ (reference sequence). The CDR3 consists of 14 residues.

This clone was counted a single time. The rearrangement joins TRBV28 to TRBJ2-1; D gene unclear. This CDR3 contains 12 residues. The ends were cut back, 7 bases at V and 11 bases at J, with 15 bases in the middle. Germline V gives CDR1 MDHEN, CDR2 SYDVKM. CDR3 residues: CASTATARKQFF. For the CDR3, the DNA is TGTGCCAGCACAGCGACTGCCAGAAAGCAGTTCTTC.

This clone was recorded a few times. This chain joins TRBV25-1 and TRBJ2-7; a possible D gene is TRBD1 (6 bases). The germline V and J ends were trimmed by 4 bases and 4 bases, with 8 bases remaining between them. CDR3 size: 12 residues. In germline, CDR1 is MGHDK, CDR2 SYGVNS. CDR3 in DNA: TGTGCCAGCAGTGTCAGGGGTTACGAGCAGTACTTC. This gives the protein CASSVRGYEQYF.

J is TRBJ1-2 and V is TRBV5-5, with D uncertain. The CDR3 covers 12 residues. V gave up 1 base and J gave up 12 bases, with 13 bases separating them. Germline CDR1 is SGHKS and CDR2 is YYEKEE (reference sequence). The chain's CDR3 is CASSLSGAADTF. The CDR3 nucleotides are TGTGCCAGCAGCTTGAGTGGCGCCGCGGACACCTTC.

V and J are TRBV7-8 and TRBJ2-5; D perhaps matches TRBD2 (5 bases). CDR3 length: 13 amino acids. Trimming cost V 4 bases and J 3 bases, with 9 bases left between them. Germline CDR1 SGHVS, CDR2 FQNEAQ. CDR3 nucleotide sequence: TGTGCCAGCAGCTCCGGGGTGAAAGAGACCCAGTACTTC. Translation: CASSSGVKETQYF.

This chain uses TRBV5-6 with TRBJ1-4; D might be TRBD1 (5 bases). Between the trimmed V and J ends, which lost 0 bases and 3 bases, there was a span of 9 bases. Germline V gives CDR1 SGHDT, CDR2 YYEEEE. The CDR3 consists of 15 residues. The CDR3 DNA reads TGTGCCAGCAGCTTGGCCGGCAGGGCTAATGAAAAACTGTTTTTT. Amino acids: CASSLAGRANEKLFF.

This clone showed up just a few times. The chain uses TRBV28 and TRBJ2-7, with 11 bases matching TRBD1. The CDR3 is 14 amino acids. The V gene end was trimmed by 6 bases and the J gene end by 4 bases; junction bases not matched to a gene: 5. Per the germline V gene, CDR1 is MDHEN and CDR2 is SYDVKM. The CDR3, as DNA: TGTGCCAGCAGGACCGGGACAGGGGGATACGAGCAGTACTTC. Protein product: CASRTGTGGYEQYF. The whole variable domain, remainder taken from reference TRBV28 and TRBJ2-7, is DVKVTQSSRYLVKRTGEKVFLECVQDMDHENMFWYRQDPGLGLRLIYFSYDVKMKEKGDIPEGYSVSREKKERFSLILESASTNQTSMYLCASRTGTGGYEQYFGPGTRLTVT.

This chain connects TRBV18 to TRBJ1-5; D gene unclear. The germline CDR1 and CDR2 sequences are KGHSH and LQKENI. This CDR3 region has 16 residues. Trimming cost V 1 base and J 0 bases, with 10 bases left between them. The CDR3 loop reads CASSPQPGYSNQPQHF. CDR3 in DNA: TGTGCCAGCTCACCACAGCCAGGTTATAGCAATCAGCCCCAGCATTTT.

The chain is built from TRBV18 and TRBJ1-5; no firm D call. V was pared by 3 bases and J by 4 bases, with 10 bases between. The CDR3 covers 14 residues. Looked up from germline, CDR1 is KGHSH and CDR2 is LQKENI. CDR3 nucleotides: TGTGCCAGCTCACCTCGCGCCGGGAATCAGCCCCAGCATTTT. Its protein is CASSPRAGNQPQHF.

The chain employs TRBV19 and TRBJ2-2, with D possibly being TRBD2 (5 bases). The CDR3 consists of 13 residues. The V gene's germline CDR1 is LNHDA and CDR2 SQIVND (reference sequence). The ends were cut back, 4 bases at V and 5 bases at J, with 8 bases in the middle. The CDR3 protein is CASSKSGTGELFF. The CDR3 nucleotides read TGTGCCAGTAGTAAGTCGGGGACCGGGGAGCTGTTTTTT.

The chain recombines TRBV6-4 with TRBJ2-5; D call uncertain. Trimming removed 4 bases at V and 4 bases at J, with 10 bases between. Germline V gene lookup returns CDR1 MRHNA and CDR2 SNTAGT. This CDR3 is built from 13 residues. CDR3 residues: CASSGHEGETQYF. The CDR3, as DNA: TGTGCCAGCAGTGGTCACGAAGGAGAGACCCAGTACTTC.

This clone was picked up a small number of times. V gene TRBV10-3 combines with J gene TRBJ1-2, with D tentatively TRBD1 (5 bases). The CDR3 has 13 residues. Trimming took off 1 base at V and 8 bases at J, with 11 bases between the two ends. The germline V gene has CDR1 ENHRY and CDR2 SYGVKD. The CDR3, as DNA: TGTGCCATCAGTGAGTACGAGGCAGGGGGCTACACCTTC. Residues: CAISEYEAGGYTF.

This clone is a singleton in its sample. This chain connects TRBV7-9 to TRBJ1-2, with TRBD1 as a possible D gene (5 bases). Germline CDR1 SEHNR, CDR2 FQNEAQ (reference sequence). The CDR3 is 15 amino acids. The germline V and J ends were trimmed by 5 bases and 4 bases, with 17 bases remaining between them. CDR3 sequence reads: CASSPNSGNSYGYTF. The CDR3 nucleotides read TGTGCCAGCAGCCCCAACTCAGGGAATTCCTATGGCTACACCTTC.

The V gene is TRBV5-1, the J gene TRBJ1-4; 9 nucleotides match TRBD1. Germline values: CDR1 SGHRS, CDR2 YFSETQ. The CDR3 is 15 amino acids. V shed 4 bases, J shed 4 bases, and the junction held 5 bases outside the gene matches. The CDR3 loop is CASSPGQGFNEKLFF. The DNA for the CDR3 is TGCGCCAGCAGCCCGGGACAGGGTTTTAATGAAAAACTGTTTTTT.

The rearrangement joins TRBV19 to TRBJ1-2; no clear D gene. The CDR3 has 17 amino acids. The germline V gene encodes CDR1 LNHDA and CDR2 SQIVND (reference sequence). Between the trimmed V and J ends, which lost 6 bases and 4 bases, there was a span of 24 bases. This chain's CDR3 is CASRPIQAGQKFYGYTF. CDR3 DNA: TGTGCCAGTAGACCGATCCAAGCCGGGCAAAAGTTCTATGGCTACACCTTC.

The genes are TRBV4-1 and TRBJ1-1, with D perhaps matching TRBD1 (5 bases). The length of the CDR3 is 13 residues. Germline-derived CDR1 and CDR2 are MGHRA and YSYEKL. V shed 4 bases and J shed 10 bases, with 16 bases lying between them. CDR3 in amino acids: CASSPLGGARAFF. In DNA, the CDR3 is TGCGCCAGCAGCCCCCTGGGTGGGGCCCGAGCTTTCTTT.

V and J are TRBV7-7 and TRBJ2-1; 13 bases align to TRBD2. Germline CDR1 SSHAT, CDR2 FNYEAQ (reference sequence). J lost 4 bases, V lost 5 bases, and 5 bases had no gene match. This CDR3 has 16 residues. The DNA of the CDR3 is TGTGCCAGCAGCCCAGGACTAGCGGGAGTATACAATGAGCAGTTCTTC. Amino acids: CASSPGLAGVYNEQFF.

This chain links TRBV9 with TRBJ2-3, with 14 positions matching TRBD2. J gave up 6 bases and V 4 bases, and 1 base lay outside the gene matches. Germline-derived CDR1 and CDR2 are SGDLS and YYNGEE. This CDR3 region has 14 residues. The CDR3 protein is CASSRTSGRDTQYF. In DNA form, the CDR3 reads TGTGCCAGCAGCCGGACTAGCGGGAGGGATACGCAGTATTTT.

V and J are TRBV6-5 and TRBJ1-5; tentatively, D is TRBD1 (5 bases). V lost 8 bases to trimming and J lost 2 bases, with 13 bases between them. The CDR3 has 14 amino acids. Per the germline V gene, CDR1 is MNHEY and CDR2 is SVGAGI. The CDR3 sequence is CASRRGLGNQPQHF. Written as DNA, the CDR3 is TGTGCCAGCCGTAGGGGTTTGGGCAATCAGCCCCAGCATTTT.